A selection of T cell receptor beta chains follows, all from one sample in a study of regulatory dendritic cells for organ transplantation. Profiled with immunoSEQ multiplex PCR; TCRdb holds only in-frame clones, not every one. The profile shows some 28,000 clones, approximately 80% of them singletons. Sequenced sample: naive CD4+ T cells from blood. These receptors were obtained from a human donor in good health. The CDR3 runs from the conserved cysteine through the conserved F or W. A D gene is named only where the DNA matches it firmly. Expanded clones get a size class; other rows say once, few or many, or leave the size out.

abundance	d_gene	j_gene	v_gene	CDR3aa	CDR3nt
NA	TRBD2	TRBJ2-5	TRBV11-2	CASSLPLAGGQETQYF	TGTGCCAGCAGCTTACCCCTAGCGGGGGGGCAAGAGACCCAGTACTTC
once	TRBD1	TRBJ1-2	TRBV6-5	CASSSSDREPYGYTF	TGTGCCAGCAGTTCCTCGGACAGGGAACCCTATGGCTACACCTTC
NA	NA	TRBJ2-3	TRBV18	CASSPAQLKPSTDTQYF	TGTGCCAGCTCACCTGCGCAATTGAAGCCTAGCACAGATACGCAGTATTTT
NA	NA	TRBJ1-1	TRBV10-3	CAISGQDFTEAFF	TGTGCCATCAGTGGACAGGACTTCACTGAAGCTTTCTTT
once	TRBD1	TRBJ1-5	TRBV6-6	CASSSPDRVDRQPQHF	TGTGCCAGCAGTTCCCCGGACAGGGTTGATAGGCAGCCCCAGCATTTT
few	NA	TRBJ2-2	TRBV2	CASSVTGINTGELFF	TGTGCCAGCAGTGTAACCGGGATTAACACCGGGGAGCTGTTTTTT
NA	NA	TRBJ2-6	TRBV7-2	CASSPQVRGAGANVLTF	TGTGCCAGCAGCCCCCAAGTCAGGGGAGCTGGGGCCAACGTCCTGACTTTC
NA	NA	TRBJ2-7	TRBV5-1	CASSLVPGTHYEQYF	TGCGCCAGCAGCTTGGTTCCGGGAACACACTACGAGCAGTACTTC
NA	TRBD2	TRBJ2-5	TRBV2	CASSETSGGGETQYF	TGTGCCAGCAGTGAAACTAGCGGGGGCGGGGAGACCCAGTACTTC
NA	NA	TRBJ2-5	TRBV5-6	CASSLDRAQETQYF	TGTGCCAGCAGCTTAGACAGAGCGCAAGAGACCCAGTACTTC
NA	NA	TRBJ2-7	TRBV7-2	CASSLGPGVSSYEQYF	TGTGCCAGCAGCTTAGGCCCGGGGGTTAGCTCCTACGAGCAGTACTTC
once	NA	TRBJ1-4	TRBV7-8	CASSFAGDEKLFF	TGTGCCAGCAGCTTTGCGGGGGACGAAAAACTGTTTTTT
once	TRBD1	TRBJ2-7	TRBV29-1	CSVEGQGAYEQYF	TGCAGCGTTGAGGGACAGGGGGCCTACGAGCAGTACTTC
once	TRBD1	TRBJ2-5	TRBV5-1	CASTYFDRARETQYF	TGCGCCAGCACCTATTTCGACAGGGCTAGGGAGACCCAGTACTTC
NA	NA	TRBJ2-3	TRBV2	CASSVGSGRGDTQYF	TGTGCCAGCAGTGTCGGGAGTGGGCGCGGAGATACGCAGTATTTT
NA	NA	TRBJ1-6	TRBV23-1	CASSPSPPLPGNSPLHF	TGCGCCAGCAGCCCCTCCCCCCCCCTCCCCGGGAATTCACCCCTCCACTTT
NA	NA	TRBJ2-4	TRBV7-9	CASSLAAGRGGWYF	TGTGCCAGCAGCTTAGCCGCGGGTAGGGGAGGATGGTACTTC
NA	TRBD1	TRBJ1-1	TRBV4-3	CASSPSDRGIEAFF	TGCGCCAGCAGCCCCTCGGACAGGGGGATTGAAGCTTTCTTT
NA	NA	TRBJ1-5	TRBV7-2	CASSLAPEGQPQHF	TGTGCCAGCAGCTTAGCGCCCGAGGGACAGCCCCAGCATTTT
NA	NA	TRBJ1-6	TRBV27	CASRNINSPLHF	TGTGCCAGCAGAAACATAAATTCACCCCTCCACTTT
NA	NA	TRBJ1-5	TRBV12-5	CASGLDSQPQHF	TGTGCTAGTGGCCTGGACAGTCAGCCCCAGCATTTT
NA	NA	TRBJ1-1	TRBV11-3	CASSFDSVNTEAFF	TGTGCCAGCAGCTTTGACAGCGTGAACACTGAAGCTTTCTTT
NA	NA	TRBJ1-6	TRBV27	CASSDKGKGSYNSPLHF	TGTGCCAGCAGCGACAAAGGAAAAGGCTCCTATAATTCACCCCTCCACTTT
NA	NA	TRBJ2-7	TRBV4-1	CASSRPGIYEQYF	TGCGCCAGCAGCCGACCGGGGATATACGAGCAGTACTTC
NA	TRBD2	TRBJ2-3	TRBV4-2	CASSQEPAGGPDTQYF	TGTGCCAGCAGCCAAGAGCCAGCGGGGGGGCCAGATACGCAGTATTTT
few	NA	TRBJ2-2	TRBV4-1	CASSQPGTGELFF	TGCGCCAGCAGCCAACCAGGAACCGGGGAGCTGTTTTTT
NA	TRBD1	TRBJ2-7	TRBV5-1	CASSSGTGYEQYF	TGCGCCAGCAGCTCGGGGACAGGCTACGAGCAGTACTTC
NA	TRBD1	TRBJ1-6	TRBV7-9	CASSPRGGQVNSPLHF	TGTGCCAGCAGCCCGCGGGGGGGACAGGTTAATTCACCCCTCCACTTT
NA	TRBD1	TRBJ2-5	TRBV7-2	CASSQDRGQTQYF	TGTGCCAGCAGCCAGGACAGGGGGCAGACCCAGTACTTC
NA	NA	TRBJ2-2	TRBV25-1	CASSAYSGHSAGELFF	TGTGCCAGCAGTGCGTATTCGGGACACAGTGCCGGGGAGCTGTTTTTT
NA	NA	TRBJ2-1	TRBV6-1	CASSEVFGGSSYNEQFF	TGTGCCAGCAGTGAAGTCTTTGGGGGCAGCTCCTACAATGAGCAGTTCTTC
NA	TRBD2	TRBJ2-1	TRBV9	CASSPQRDYDYNEQFF	TGTGCCAGCAGCCCACAGAGGGACTACGACTACAATGAGCAGTTCTTC
NA	NA	TRBJ2-1	TRBV4-2	CASSQEGSSSYNEQFF	TGTGCCAGCAGCCAAGAGGGGAGTAGCTCCTACAATGAGCAGTTCTTC
NA	NA	TRBJ2-2	TRBV14	CASSLQGYTGELFF	TGTGCCAGCAGCCTTCAGGGGTACACCGGGGAGCTGTTTTTT
NA	TRBD1	TRBJ1-1	TRBV5-1	CASSLGQGGEAFF	TGCGCCAGCAGCCTAGGACAGGGTGGTGAAGCTTTCTTT
NA	NA	TRBJ1-1	TRBV15	CATSAAPQGWMNTEAFF	TGTGCCACCAGCGCAGCTCCCCAGGGCTGGATGAACACTGAAGCTTTCTTT
once	NA	TRBJ1-2	TRBV5-4	CASSLDREGYTF	TGTGCCAGCAGCTTGGACAGGGAGGGCTACACCTTC
NA	TRBD1	TRBJ2-3	TRBV2	CASVQGIGDTQYF	TGTGCCAGCGTACAGGGGATCGGAGATACGCAGTATTTT
NA	TRBD1	TRBJ1-1	TRBV7-2	CASSFFGGGRDTEAFF	TGTGCCAGCAGCTTCTTTGGAGGGGGCAGGGACACTGAAGCTTTCTTT
NA	NA	TRBJ1-1	TRBV5-1	CASSLRGDGTEAFF	TGCGCCAGCAGCTTGAGGGGTGATGGCACTGAAGCTTTCTTT
NA	NA	TRBJ2-1	TRBV27	CASSPTGSKNEQFF	TGTGCCAGCAGCCCTACGGGTTCCAAGAATGAGCAGTTCTTC